This T cell receptor (beta chain) emerged from a study of blood T cell repertoires in COVID-19. This table comes from immunoSEQ multiplex PCR, and its TCRdb copy is limited to in-frame clones, with some not included. The sample shows a few hundred thousand clones, roughly nine tenths of them seen only once. The CDR3 has 17 amino acids. CDR1 is SGHRS, CDR2 YFSETQ, per germline. Germline trimming cut 1 base from V and 6 bases from J; bases unmatched to any gene: 13. The sequenced sample consisted of PBMCs or T cells enriched from blood (not recorded which). The receptor was derived from an older woman who had recovered from COVID-19. V usage is TRBV5-1 and J usage is TRBJ1-1; 9 bases agree with TRBD1. CDR3 amino acids: CASSLRGQGTGEAEAFF. The CDR3 DNA reads TGCGCCAGCAGCTTGAGAGGACAGGGGACAGGTGAAGCTGAAGCTTTCTTT.